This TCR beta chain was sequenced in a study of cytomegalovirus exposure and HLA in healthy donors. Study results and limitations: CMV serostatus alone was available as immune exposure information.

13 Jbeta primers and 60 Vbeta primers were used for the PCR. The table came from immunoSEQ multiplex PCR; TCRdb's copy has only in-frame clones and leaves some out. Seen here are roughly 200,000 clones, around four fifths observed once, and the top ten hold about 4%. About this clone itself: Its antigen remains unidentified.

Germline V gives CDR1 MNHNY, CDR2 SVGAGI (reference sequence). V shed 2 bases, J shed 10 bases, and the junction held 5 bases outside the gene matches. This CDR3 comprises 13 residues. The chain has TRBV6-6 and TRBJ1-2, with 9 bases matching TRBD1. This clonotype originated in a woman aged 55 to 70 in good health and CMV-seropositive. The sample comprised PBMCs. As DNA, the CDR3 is TGTGCCAGCAGTTACGGGACAGGGATCATCTACACCTTC. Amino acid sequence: CASSYGTGIIYTF.